These 8 T cell receptor beta chains originate from one sample sequenced in a study of blood T cell repertoires in COVID-19. Method: immunoSEQ multiplex PCR; TCRdb's copy keeps in-frame clones and lacks some. The top ten clones hold 1.5% to 2% of a sample with a few hundred thousand clones, around 92% of them seen once. The sequenced material came from PBMCs or T cells enriched from blood (not recorded which). The receptor source for this set is a woman in her thirties who had recovered from COVID-19.

This clone was detected once. The V call is TRBV28, the J call TRBJ2-7, with D possibly TRBD2 on 6 matching bases. Germline values: CDR1 MDHEN, CDR2 SYDVKM. This CDR3 has 16 amino acids. V gave up 6 bases and J gave up 0 bases, with 18 bases separating them. The CDR3 DNA follows: TGTGCCAGCAGGGGCGGCCGGGACTCTATCTCCTACGAGCAGTACTTC. This translates into CASRGGRDSISYEQYF.

V is TRBV28 and J is TRBJ1-4; no clear D gene. The V gene lost 7 bases and the J gene lost 4 bases, with 10 bases spanning the gap. The germline V gene has CDR1 MDHEN and CDR2 SYDVKM. This CDR3 has 13 residues. This CDR3 reads CASKQPDNEKLFF. CDR3 nucleotides: TGTGCCAGCAAACAGCCTGATAATGAAAAACTGTTTTTT. Full variable domain (outside the CDR3, taken from reference TRBV28 and TRBJ1-4): DVKVTQSSRYLVKRTGEKVFLECVQDMDHENMFWYRQDPGLGLRLIYFSYDVKMKEKGDIPEGYSVSREKKERFSLILESASTNQTSMYLCASKQPDNEKLFFGSGTQLSVL.

V and J are TRBV24-1 and TRBJ2-2; TRBD2 might be the D (5 bases). The V and J ends lost 1 base and 12 bases respectively, with 11 bases between them. Germline V gives CDR1 KGHDR, CDR2 SFDVKD. The CDR3 has 13 residues. CDR3 sequence reads: CATSDFGWEQLFF. CDR3 bases: TGTGCCACCAGTGATTTTGGGTGGGAGCAGCTGTTTTTT.

This chain uses TRBV27 with TRBJ1-2, with 8 bases lining up with TRBD1. This CDR3 spans 11 amino acids. V lost 10 bases, J lost 8 bases, and 6 bases stayed unmatched. The germline V gene encodes CDR1 MNHEY and CDR2 SMNVEV (reference sequence). The CDR3 reads CATGQGRGYTF. The CDR3 bases are TGTGCCACCGGACAGGGAAGAGGCTACACCTTC.

Turning to this clone: Additional DNA sequences in this sample encode the identical CDR3. This chain uses TRBV7-9 with TRBJ2-7, with a weak D call TRBD1 (5 bases). The CDR3 runs 12 residues. The germline V gene has CDR1 SEHNR and CDR2 FQNEAQ (reference sequence). V dropped 5 bases and J dropped 0 bases, with 5 bases sitting between them. For the CDR3, the DNA is TGTGCCAGCAGCGACAGCTCCTACGAGCAGTACTTC. Translated: CASSDSSYEQYF.

The gene calls are TRBV2 and TRBJ2-1, with D possibly TRBD1 on 5 matching bases. This CDR3 contains 11 residues. From germline, CDR1 is SNHLY and CDR2 FYNNEI. Trimming stripped 10 bases from V and 10 bases from J, with 14 bases between. CDR3 region: CATPNRQEQFF. DNA for the CDR3: TGTGCCACCCCAAACCGACAGGAGCAGTTCTTC.

The chain is built from TRBV14 and TRBJ1-1; no clear D. The CDR3 is 14 amino acids. CDR1 is SGHDN, CDR2 FVKESK, per germline. Trimming shortened V by 3 bases and J by 7 bases, and 15 bases separated the two germline ends. Here the CDR3 reads CASSHKTLDHEAFF. The CDR3 nucleotides are TGTGCCAGCAGCCATAAGACACTAGACCATGAAGCTTTCTTT.

This chain connects TRBV20-1 to TRBJ2-3; D remains unclear. The CDR3 covers 14 residues. In germline, CDR1 is DFQATT, CDR2 SNEGSKA (reference sequence). The V end lost 3 bases, the J end lost 4 bases, and 14 bases lay between the germline ends. The CDR3 DNA follows: TGCAGTGCTAGTATATTAGTCTTCGCAGATACGCAGTATTTT. This codes for CSASILVFADTQYF.